The T cell receptor beta chain under discussion was sequenced for a study of blood T cells in healthy people across ages. CDR3 length: 14 amino acids. In this sample, this clonotype turned up many times. Primed by a sample-barcoded 5' primer and a J-beta primer mix, a second PCR proceeded for 7 to 11 cycles. TCRdb recomputed calls from the 5' RACE reads with MiXCR, one row per CDR3 protein. The sample lists 920,000 or so distinct CDR3 sequences, more than 40% occurring once. The TCR was taken from an older woman in good health. The chain uses TRBV21-1 and TRBJ2-7; TRBD2 reflects the table's D call only, with no check against the DNA. TRBV21-1 is recorded as a pseudogene. The sequencing sample was made of blood. The CDR3 nucleotides read TGTGCCAGCAGCAAAGTCAGGCCCAGCTACGAGCAGTACTTC. This sequence encodes CASSKVRPSYEQYF.